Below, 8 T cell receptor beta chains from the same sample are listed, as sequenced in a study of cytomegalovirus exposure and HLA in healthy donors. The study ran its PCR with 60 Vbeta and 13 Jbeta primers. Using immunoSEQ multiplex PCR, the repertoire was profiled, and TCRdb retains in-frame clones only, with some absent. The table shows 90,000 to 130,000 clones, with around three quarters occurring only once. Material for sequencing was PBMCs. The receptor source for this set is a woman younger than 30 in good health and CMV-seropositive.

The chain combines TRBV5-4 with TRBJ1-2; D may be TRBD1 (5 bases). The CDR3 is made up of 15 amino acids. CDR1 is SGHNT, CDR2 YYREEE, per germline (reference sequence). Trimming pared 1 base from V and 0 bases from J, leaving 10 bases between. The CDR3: CASSLRGGANYGYTF. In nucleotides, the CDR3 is TGTGCCAGCAGCTTGCGGGGAGGGGCTAACTATGGCTACACCTTC.

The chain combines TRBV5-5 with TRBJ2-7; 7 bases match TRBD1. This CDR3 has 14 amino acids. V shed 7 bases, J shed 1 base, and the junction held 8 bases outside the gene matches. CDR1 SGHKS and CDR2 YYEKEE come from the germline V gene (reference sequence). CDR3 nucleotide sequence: TGTGCCAGCCGCACCCCGGGACAGTCCTACGAGCAGTACTTC. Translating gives CASRTPGQSYEQYF.

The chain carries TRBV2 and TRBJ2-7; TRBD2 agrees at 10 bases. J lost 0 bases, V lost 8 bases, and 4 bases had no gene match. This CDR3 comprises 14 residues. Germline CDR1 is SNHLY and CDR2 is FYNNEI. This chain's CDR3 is CASQPSGSSYEQYF. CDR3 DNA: TGTGCCAGCCAGCCTAGCGGGAGCTCCTACGAGCAGTACTTC.

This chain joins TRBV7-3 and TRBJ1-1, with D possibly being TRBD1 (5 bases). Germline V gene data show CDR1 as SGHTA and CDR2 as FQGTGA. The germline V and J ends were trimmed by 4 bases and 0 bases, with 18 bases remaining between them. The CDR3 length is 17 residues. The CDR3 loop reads CASSSSLQQALNTEAFF. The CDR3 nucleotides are TGTGCCAGCAGCTCCTCCCTGCAACAGGCTCTGAACACTGAAGCTTTCTTT. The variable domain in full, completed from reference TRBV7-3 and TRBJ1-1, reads GAGVSQTPSNKVTEKGKYVELRCDPISGHTALYWYRQSLGQGPEFLIYFQGTGAADDSGLPNDRFFAVRPEGSVSTLKIQRTERGDSAVYLCASSSSLQQALNTEAFFGQGTRLTVV.

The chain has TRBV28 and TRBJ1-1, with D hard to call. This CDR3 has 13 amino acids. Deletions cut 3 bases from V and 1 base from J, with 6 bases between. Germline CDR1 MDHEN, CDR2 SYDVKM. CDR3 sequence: CASSLSRNTEAFF. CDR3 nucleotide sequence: TGTGCCAGCAGTTTGTCCAGGAACACTGAAGCTTTCTTT.

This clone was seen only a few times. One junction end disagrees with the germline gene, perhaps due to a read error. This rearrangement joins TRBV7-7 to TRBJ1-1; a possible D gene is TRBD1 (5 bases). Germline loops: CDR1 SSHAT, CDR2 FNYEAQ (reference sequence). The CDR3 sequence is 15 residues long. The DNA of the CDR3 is TGTGCTAGCAGCCCGCCGGCCGTGGGGCACACTGAAGCTTTCTTT. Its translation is CASSPPAVGHTEAFF.

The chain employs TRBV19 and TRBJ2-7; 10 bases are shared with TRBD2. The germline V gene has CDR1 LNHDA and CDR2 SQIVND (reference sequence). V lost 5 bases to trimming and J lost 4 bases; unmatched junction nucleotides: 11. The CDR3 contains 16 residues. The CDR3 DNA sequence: TGTGCCAGTAGTCCGGCGGGGACTAGCGCTATATACGAGCAGTACTTC. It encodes CASSPAGTSAIYEQYF.

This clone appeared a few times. The CDR3 is CASIMDRGLPEAFF. Here the CDR3 DNA reads TGTGCCAGCATTATGGACAGGGGGCTCCCTGAAGCTTTCTTT. This rearrangement joins TRBV6-5 to TRBJ1-1; 11 bases are shared with TRBD1. Germline trimming cut 7 bases from V and 6 bases from J; bases unmatched to any gene: 7. The CDR3 length is 14 residues. The germline V gene encodes CDR1 MNHEY and CDR2 SVGAGI.